Here is one TCR beta chain with its context. Its antigen is currently unknown. In the same sample, other DNA sequences code for this CDR3. The sample's treatment: 15 to 20 received Ad26.COV2.S at low or high dose, single or two shots; roughly five received placebo; per-sample allocation not given. All samples were drawn on day 63, counting from the first vaccine or placebo injection. This entry is derived from a study of Ad26.COV2.S vaccination and SARS-CoV-2 variants. Overall study context: A COV1001 Ad26.COV2.S trial-arm participant provided the sample. General observations from the study: Spike-specific TCR breadth was greater after Ad26.COV2.S than placebo. In vaccinated individuals, spike-specific CD8+ and CD4+ T cell responses reportedly displayed substantial breadth.

Clones were sequenced by immunoSEQ multiplex PCR, and TCRdb holds only the in-frame ones, with some missing. The sample shows roughly 400,000 clones, 90% of them seen only once. CDR1 and CDR2 from the germline V gene are KGHSH and LQKENI. The V and J ends lost 4 bases and 1 base respectively, with 14 bases between them. The CDR3 covers 15 residues. The sample consisted of peripheral blood, taken in a trial of Ad26.COV2.S vaccine versus placebo. The TCR was taken from a person between 18 and 65 years old who received the Ad26.COV2.S COVID-19 vaccine or a placebo. The rearrangement uses TRBV18 and TRBJ2-7, with D possibly TRBD1 on 6 matching bases. The CDR3 nucleotides read TGTGCCAGCTCACTTTCGGGACAAGATTCCTACGAGCAGTACTTC. Protein sequence: CASSLSGQDSYEQYF. The full variable domain, its missing parts supplied by reference TRBV18 and TRBJ2-7, is NAGVMQNPRHLVRRRGQEARLRCSPMKGHSHVYWYRQLPEEGLKFMVYLQKENIIDESGMPKERFSAEFPKEGPSILRIQQVVRGDSAAYFCASSLSGQDSYEQYFGPGTRLTVT.